The 25 T cell receptor beta chains reported below all come from one sample, sequenced in a study of blood T cell repertoires in COVID-19. Some clones are missing from TCRdb's copy, which holds only in-frame ones; the method was immunoSEQ multiplex PCR. The sample comprises about 200,000 clones, approximately 80% of which are singletons, and 6.9% rests with the top ten. Sequencing was performed on peripheral blood. These TCRs come from a human donor with acute or convalescent COVID-19. The donor label of this sample is uncertain.

The CDR3: CSASPSGRDYEQYF. The CDR3 region has the DNA TGCAGTGCTAGTCCCAGCGGGAGGGACTACGAGCAGTACTTC. The V and J genes are TRBV20-1 and TRBJ2-7, with 10 bases matching TRBD2. J lost 3 bases, V lost 3 bases, and 5 bases had no gene match. The CDR3 has 14 amino acids. CDR1 DFQATT and CDR2 SNEGSKA come from the germline V gene (reference sequence).

The chain uses TRBV27 and TRBJ1-3; D gene ambiguous. V was trimmed by 3 bases and J by 2 bases, leaving 5 bases between them. The length of the CDR3 is 13 residues. Germline CDR1 is MNHEY and CDR2 is SMNVEV (reference sequence). The chain's CDR3 is CASSFRAGNTIYF. Written as DNA, the CDR3 is TGTGCCAGCAGTTTCCGGGCTGGAAACACCATATATTTT.

The chain recombines TRBV5-1 with TRBJ2-3; 7 nucleotides agree with TRBD2. Looked up from germline, CDR1 is SGHRS and CDR2 is YFSETQ. CDR3 length: 16 amino acids. V gave up 4 bases and J gave up 5 bases; unmatched junction bases: 13. CDR3 amino acids: CASSLPGGTGGDTQYF. The CDR3 DNA sequence: TGCGCCAGCAGCCTCCCTGGGGGAACGGGGGGAGATACGCAGTATTTT.

V is TRBV30 and J is TRBJ2-5; 7 bases map to TRBD2. CDR3 size: 11 residues. The V and J ends lost 5 bases and 9 bases, in that order; junction bases with no gene match: 6. From germline, CDR1 is GTSNPN and CDR2 SVGIG (reference sequence). CDR3 protein: CAWGTNRAQYF. The DNA of the CDR3 is TGTGCCTGGGGGACTAACCGGGCCCAGTACTTC.

This clone was recorded only once. CDR3 loop: CASSDPRGGRTDTQYF. The CDR3 bases are TGTGCCAGCAGCGACCCCCGGGGAGGCCGCACAGATACGCAGTATTTT. The J gene is TRBJ2-3, the V gene TRBV9, with D possibly matching TRBD2 (6 bases). V was pared by 3 bases and J by 1 base, with 15 bases between. CDR1 is SGDLS, CDR2 YYNGEE, per germline. The CDR3 is made up of 16 amino acids.

Details on this clone: Other DNA sequences from this sample encode an identical CDR3 as well. The gene calls are TRBV3-1 (or the pseudogene TRBV3-2) and TRBJ1-5; TRBD1 is a possible D gene (6 bases). CDR1 and CDR2 (germline): LGHDT, YNNKEL (reference sequence). This CDR3 has 13 residues. The V end was cut by 6 bases, the J end by 4 bases, with 10 bases between. The DNA of the CDR3 is TGTGCCAGCAGTTTACAGGGAAATCAGCCCCAGCATTTT. Protein sequence: CASSLQGNQPQHF.

V gene TRBV11-1 combines with J gene TRBJ1-1; 7 bases line up with TRBD1. CDR1 is SGHAT and CDR2 is FQDESV in the germline V gene (reference sequence). V was clipped by 5 bases and J by 0 bases; unmatched bases: 9. The CDR3 extends over 16 amino acids. DNA for the CDR3: TGTGCCAGCAGCCGGTGGAGGGGGCCTGTGAACACTGAAGCTTTCTTT. This sequence encodes CASSRWRGPVNTEAFF.

J is TRBJ2-1 and V is TRBV29-1; 13 bases are a match to TRBD2. The trim removed 7 bases at V and 2 bases at J, leaving 8 bases unmatched. The CDR3 has 16 amino acids. CDR1 and CDR2 (germline): SQVTM, ANQGSEA. In DNA form, the CDR3 reads TGCAGCGCCGGGACTAGCGGGGCGGTACCCTACAATGAGCAGTTCTTC. It specifies CSAGTSGAVPYNEQFF.

The chain joins TRBV2 to TRBJ2-1; perhaps TRBD1 as D (6 bases). Germline values: CDR1 SNHLY, CDR2 FYNNEI. The germline V and J ends were trimmed by 5 bases and 0 bases, with 11 bases remaining between them. The CDR3 totals 15 residues. The CDR3 loop is CASSLQGPSYNEQFF. The CDR3 DNA reads TGTGCCAGCAGTTTACAGGGACCCTCCTACAATGAGCAGTTCTTC. The variable domain in full, completed from reference TRBV2 and TRBJ2-1, reads EPEVTQTPSHQVTQMGQEVILRCVPISNHLYFYWYRQILGQKVEFLVSFYNNEISEKSEIFDDQFSVERPDGSNFTLKIRSTKLEDSAMYFCASSLQGPSYNEQFFGPGTRLTVL.

The chain carries TRBV30 and TRBJ1-4; D remains unclear. The length of the CDR3 is 15 residues. Looked up from germline, CDR1 is GTSNPN and CDR2 is SVGIG (reference sequence). The V and J ends lost 0 bases and 3 bases respectively, with 11 bases between them. This CDR3 reads CAWSVLSAANEKLFF. The DNA for the CDR3 is TGTGCCTGGAGTGTCTTGTCCGCAGCTAATGAAAAACTGTTTTTT.

This clone was seen a single time. The gene calls are TRBV28 and TRBJ2-1; 12 bases agree with TRBD2. V trimming: 4 bases; J trimming: 9 bases; junction bases outside the gene matches: 13. The CDR3 sequence is 17 residues long. In germline, CDR1 is MDHEN, CDR2 SYDVKM. CDR3: CASSSSSGRARFGEQFF. As DNA, the CDR3 is TGTGCCAGCAGTTCCTCTAGCGGGAGGGCCAGATTCGGTGAGCAGTTCTTC.

This clone was detected only a few times. Other DNA sequences in the same sample also yield this CDR3. The V call is TRBV19, the J call TRBJ2-7; weak D call: TRBD2 (6 bases). The CDR3 is made up of 14 amino acids. Germline V CDR1 and CDR2: LNHDA, SQIVND (reference sequence). Trimming removed 4 bases from V and 1 base from J, with 11 bases in between. The CDR3 loop reads CASSTPGLSYEQYF. The CDR3, as DNA: TGTGCCAGTAGTACACCGGGACTTTCCTACGAGCAGTACTTC.

The gene calls are TRBV15 and TRBJ2-7; weak D call: TRBD1 (5 bases). Trimming removed 1 base at V and 2 bases at J, with 15 bases between. Per germline, CDR1 LNHNV and CDR2 YYDKDF (reference sequence). The CDR3 has 16 residues. The CDR3 sequence: CATSRGGGRAAYEQYF. In DNA, the CDR3 is TGTGCCACCAGCAGAGGAGGCGGCAGGGCCGCCTACGAGCAGTACTTC.

This clone was seen more than once but under ten times. The chain couples TRBV29-1 to TRBJ2-6; 9 bases are shared with TRBD1. This CDR3 spans 14 amino acids. V dropped 6 bases and J dropped 1; count of bases not matched to a gene: 1. The germline V gene encodes CDR1 SQVTM and CDR2 ANQGSEA. CDR3 DNA sequence: TGCAGCGTCGGGACAGGGTCTGGGGCCAACGTCCTGACTTTC. Translating gives CSVGTGSGANVLTF.

The chain has TRBV10-3 and TRBJ1-5, with 9 bases aligning to TRBD1. Per the germline V gene, CDR1 is ENHRY and CDR2 is SYGVKD. V trimming: 5 bases; J trimming: 6 bases; junction bases outside the gene matches: 5. The CDR3 contains 14 residues. The CDR3 DNA reads as TGTGCCATCAGTTCCGGGACAGGGAGTCAGCCCCAGCATTTT. Protein product: CAISSGTGSQPQHF.

The V gene is TRBV5-1, the J gene TRBJ2-5; weak D call: TRBD1 (5 bases). CDR1 and CDR2 (germline): SGHRS, YFSETQ. The ends were cut back, 3 bases at V and 0 bases at J, with 12 bases in the middle. The CDR3 runs 15 residues. In DNA, the CDR3 is TGCGCCAGCAGCTCTGGTAGGGGAAACCAAGAGACCCAGTACTTC. This sequence encodes CASSSGRGNQETQYF.

The J gene is TRBJ1-1, the V gene TRBV6-5; no firm D call. This CDR3 has 15 residues. Trimming removed 4 bases at V and 0 bases at J, with 12 bases between. From germline, CDR1 is MNHEY and CDR2 SVGAGI. This CDR3 is CASSSETTMNTEAFF. The CDR3 DNA follows: TGTGCCAGCAGTTCAGAGACTACGATGAACACTGAAGCTTTCTTT.

As DNA, the CDR3 is TGTGCCAGCAGCCAACGCAGGGGAGATCAGCCCCAGCATTTT. This gives the protein CASSQRRGDQPQHF. V usage is TRBV3-1 (or the pseudogene TRBV3-2) and J usage is TRBJ1-5; a possible D gene is TRBD1 (6 bases). CDR1 and CDR2 from the germline V gene are LGHDT and YNNKEL (reference sequence). This CDR3 region has 14 residues. With 2 bases removed from V and 5 bases from J, the gap between germline ends came to 10 bases.

This clone was seen only once. The chain is built from TRBV3-1 (or the pseudogene TRBV3-2) and TRBJ2-7; D possibly corresponds to TRBD2 (5 bases). The germline gives CDR1 LGHDT, CDR2 YNNKEL (reference sequence). The germline V and J ends were trimmed by 0 bases and 1 base, with 13 bases remaining between them. The CDR3 runs to 16 residues. The CDR3 sequence is CASSQDQSAVSYEQYF. The CDR3 region has the DNA TGTGCCAGCAGCCAAGACCAGTCAGCGGTGTCCTACGAGCAGTACTTC.

The rearrangement uses TRBV6-5 and TRBJ2-1; possibly TRBD2 for D (6 bases). Germline V gene sequence: CDR1 MNHEY, CDR2 SVGAGI. The CDR3 length is 13 residues. Deletions cut 6 bases from V and 4 bases from J, with 10 bases between. This CDR3 is CASRDGGYNEQFF. DNA for the CDR3: TGTGCCAGCAGGGATGGGGGGTACAATGAGCAGTTCTTC.

This clone was seen a few times. The V gene is TRBV5-5, the J gene TRBJ2-1; possibly TRBD2 for D (6 bases). The germline V gene has CDR1 SGHKS and CDR2 YYEKEE (reference sequence). Trimming removed 4 bases at V and 3 bases at J, with 26 bases between. The CDR3 sequence is 19 residues long. CDR3 sequence (DNA): TGTGCCAGCAGCCCTAAGTTCGGAGGGCTCACGGGGGTCTACAATGAGCAGTTCTTC. Translating it yields CASSPKFGGLTGVYNEQFF.

The chain combines TRBV9 with TRBJ2-2, with 7 bases matching TRBD2. V was clipped by 1 base and J by 5 bases; unmatched bases: 5. The CDR3 spans 15 residues. Germline V gives CDR1 SGDLS, CDR2 YYNGEE. The chain's CDR3 is CASSVPQGGTGELFF. The CDR3 DNA follows: TGTGCCAGCAGCGTACCGCAGGGAGGGACCGGGGAGCTGTTTTTT.

J is TRBJ2-1 and V is TRBV7-2, with a possible D match to TRBD1 (7 bases). V lost 5 bases and J 3 bases, leaving 14 bases between the germline ends. This CDR3 is built from 15 residues. Germline assignment: CDR1 SGHTA and CDR2 FQGNSA. CDR3 amino acids: CASSRGTVLYNEQFF. The CDR3 DNA reads TGTGCCAGCAGCCGCGGGACAGTTCTCTACAATGAGCAGTTCTTC.

Only a few counts were recorded for this clone. The rearrangement uses TRBV19 and TRBJ1-5; 9 positions match TRBD1. With 6 bases clipped from V and 1 base from J, the junction kept 7 bases outside the gene matches. CDR1 LNHDA and CDR2 SQIVND come from the germline V gene (reference sequence). The CDR3 contains 16 residues. DNA for the CDR3: TGTGCCAGTAGCTTATCCGGGACAGGGAGCAATCAGCCCCAGCATTTT. It yields the protein CASSLSGTGSNQPQHF.

The J gene is TRBJ1-1, the V gene TRBV3-1 (or the pseudogene TRBV3-2); TRBD1 agrees at 11 bases. Germline-derived CDR1 and CDR2 are LGHDT and YNNKEL (reference sequence). This CDR3 has 16 residues. The ends lost 4 bases at V and 4 bases at J; junction bases unmatched: 8. In DNA form, the CDR3 reads TGTGCCAGCAGCCCCCTCCCAGGGACAGGGGGCACTGAAGCTTTCTTT. Translating it yields CASSPLPGTGGTEAFF.